This T cell receptor (beta chain) was captured in a study of T cell responses to AZD1222 COVID-19 vaccine. Trimming removed 3 bases from V and 3 bases from J, with 15 bases in between. The CDR3 has 15 residues. CDR1 is MDHEN, CDR2 SYDVKM, per germline. Measured with immunoSEQ multiplex PCR; TCRdb has only the in-frame clones, and not every one. The data contain 110,000 to 150,000 clones, 85% to 95% of them seen just once; the ten biggest clones take up roughly 12%. The receptor was derived from an adult who had recovered from COVID-19. V gene TRBV28 combines with J gene TRBJ2-7; tentative D call: TRBD1 (5 bases). The input for sequencing was peripheral blood, taken after recovery from COVID-19. CDR3 amino acids: CASSFSRVVVYEQYF. The DNA for the CDR3 is TGTGCCAGCAGTTTTAGCAGGGTAGTAGTCTACGAGCAGTACTTC.